A single sample gave rise to the 19 T cell receptor beta chains below, sequenced in a study of cytomegalovirus exposure and HLA in healthy donors. Primers: 60 Vbeta forward and 13 Jbeta reverse. The table came from immunoSEQ multiplex PCR; TCRdb's copy has only in-frame clones and leaves some out. The table records about 61,000 clones, roughly nine tenths of them present only once. Sequenced: PBMCs. The receptors derive from a man between 25 and 39 years old in good health and CMV-seropositive.

This chain links TRBV28 with TRBJ1-1, with 7 bases aligning to TRBD1. The trim removed 5 bases at V and 4 bases at J, leaving 10 bases unmatched. CDR1 and CDR2 from the germline V gene are MDHEN and SYDVKM. CDR3 length: 15 residues. This CDR3 reads CASSPGTEVITEAFF. CDR3 DNA: TGTGCCAGCAGTCCCGGGACAGAAGTGATCACTGAAGCTTTCTTT.

The V call is TRBV5-6, the J call TRBJ1-2; 9 bases align to TRBD1. The CDR3 is 13 residues long. Germline V lookup: CDR1 SGHDT, CDR2 YYEEEE. After removal of 2 bases from V and 8 bases from J, the junction contained 4 bases not matched to a gene. CDR3 DNA: TGTGCCAGCAGCTTACAGGGGGCTGAAGGCTACACCTTC. Its translation is CASSLQGAEGYTF.

This rearrangement joins TRBV29-1 to TRBJ2-3; D is undetermined. The germline V gene encodes CDR1 SQVTM and CDR2 ANQGSEA. Trimming took off 3 bases at V and 1 base at J, with 11 bases between the two ends. This CDR3 contains 14 residues. The CDR3 region is CSVEVRSGTDTQYF. CDR3 DNA sequence: TGCAGCGTTGAGGTCCGATCGGGCACAGATACGCAGTATTTT.

The chain employs TRBV5-1 and TRBJ2-7; TRBD2 aligns across 10 bases. CDR3 length equals 16 residues. With 1 base clipped from V and 2 bases from J, the junction kept 6 bases outside the gene matches. The V gene's germline CDR1 is SGHRS and CDR2 YFSETQ. The CDR3 coding sequence is TGCGCCAGCAGCTTGTGGCTAGCGGGAGAGGCCTACGAGCAGTACTTC. It yields the protein CASSLWLAGEAYEQYF.

V gene TRBV5-8 combines with J gene TRBJ1-1; D is unclear. CDR3 length: 14 residues. The V and J ends lost 4 bases and 4 bases respectively, with 14 bases between them. The germline V gene encodes CDR1 SGHTS and CDR2 YDEGEE. In DNA form, the CDR3 reads TGTGCCAGCAGCCGGTTGGAGGTACTCACTGAAGCTTTCTTT. It specifies CASSRLEVLTEAFF.

J is TRBJ2-3 and V is TRBV10-1; 8 bases map to TRBD2. After removal of 4 bases from V and 3 bases from J, the junction contained 15 bases not matched to a gene. Germline V gene sequence: CDR1 WNHNN, CDR2 SYGVQD (reference sequence). This CDR3 region has 18 residues. CDR3 amino acids: CASSGKISTERETDTQYF. The DNA for the CDR3 is TGCGCCAGCAGTGGGAAAATCTCTACGGAGCGGGAGACAGATACGCAGTATTTT.

The V and J genes are TRBV7-3 and TRBJ2-1; D unresolved. The ends were cut back, 8 bases at V and 0 bases at J, with 8 bases in the middle. Germline V gene data show CDR1 as SGHTA and CDR2 as FQGTGA. This CDR3 spans 13 amino acids. The CDR3 coding sequence is TGTGCCAGCGGCGGAAGCTCCTACAATGAGCAGTTCTTC. This codes for CASGGSSYNEQFF.

The V and J genes are TRBV28 and TRBJ1-1, with D maybe TRBD1 (6 bases). Germline V lookup: CDR1 MDHEN, CDR2 SYDVKM. The length of the CDR3 is 16 residues. Trimming shortened V by 0 bases and J by 6 bases, and 17 bases separated the two germline ends. The chain's CDR3 is CASSLWGGGSGAEAFF. The CDR3 DNA is TGTGCCAGCAGTTTATGGGGAGGGGGTTCAGGAGCTGAAGCTTTCTTT. The full variable domain, in which reference TRBV28 and TRBJ1-1 provide the parts outside the CDR3, is DVKVTQSSRYLVKRTGEKVFLECVQDMDHENMFWYRQDPGLGLRLIYFSYDVKMKEKGDIPEGYSVSREKKERFSLILESASTNQTSMYLCASSLWGGGSGAEAFFGQGTRLTVV.

This chain links TRBV10-3 with TRBJ1-1, with unresolved D. Germline V lookup: CDR1 ENHRY, CDR2 SYGVKD. There are 13 residues in the CDR3. Trimming shortened V by 8 bases and J by 6 bases, and 16 bases separated the two germline ends. CDR3 nucleotide sequence: TGTGCCATCGGCATCACCAGTGACTCTGAAGCTTTCTTT. Amino acids: CAIGITSDSEAFF.

This clone showed up just a few times. V gene TRBV6-4 combines with J gene TRBJ1-1, with D possibly being TRBD1 (6 bases). The CDR3 is made up of 13 amino acids. The germline gives CDR1 MRHNA, CDR2 SNTAGT. V lost 2 bases and J 4 bases, leaving 8 bases between the germline ends. CDR3 bases: TGTGCCAGCAGTGACGGGGGGGCCACTGAAGCTTTCTTT. Amino acids: CASSDGGATEAFF.

The V call is TRBV6-1, the J call TRBJ1-2, with 7 bases fitting TRBD1. CDR3 length equals 15 residues. Losses at the gene ends were 2 bases for V and 4 bases for J; bases not matched to a gene: 7. The germline CDR1 and CDR2 sequences are MNHNS and SASEGT. CDR3 sequence: CASSELARGAYGYTF. CDR3 nucleotides: TGTGCCAGCAGTGAACTCGCCAGGGGGGCCTATGGCTACACCTTC.

V gene TRBV10-3 combines with J gene TRBJ2-5; perhaps TRBD2 as D (6 bases). The ends were cut back, 4 bases at V and 5 bases at J, with 8 bases in the middle. The germline V gene encodes CDR1 ENHRY and CDR2 SYGVKD. The CDR3 runs to 12 residues. CDR3 nucleotides: TGTGCCATCAGTGCGGAGGGGGAGACCCAGTACTTC. Translated: CAISAEGETQYF.

This chain connects TRBV7-2 to TRBJ2-7; 8 bases fit TRBD1. Germline CDR1 SGHTA, CDR2 FQGNSA. The CDR3 is 14 residues long. V trimming: 6 bases; J trimming: 2 bases; junction bases outside the gene matches: 6. This CDR3 is CASSLGTGAYEQYF. In DNA form, the CDR3 reads TGTGCCAGCAGTCTCGGGACAGGTGCCTACGAGCAGTACTTC.

The chain has TRBV6-1 and TRBJ1-1; 9 bases line up with TRBD1. Unmatched junction bases numbered 6, after V lost 11 bases and J lost 2 bases. The CDR3 runs to 13 residues. Germline loops: CDR1 MNHNS, CDR2 SASEGT. The CDR3 loop reads CALGQGENTEAFF. CDR3 DNA sequence: TGTGCCCTGGGACAGGGTGAAAACACTGAAGCTTTCTTT.

The rearrangement joins TRBV7-9 to TRBJ2-7, with a possible D match to TRBD2 (6 bases). Germline V gives CDR1 SEHNR, CDR2 FQNEAQ (reference sequence). The CDR3 runs 13 residues. The germline V and J ends were trimmed by 1 base and 7 bases, with 11 bases remaining between them. The CDR3 reads CASSLGGAGEQYF. As DNA, the CDR3 is TGTGCCAGCAGCTTAGGGGGCGCGGGAGAGCAGTACTTC.

The chain links TRBV7-3 to TRBJ2-3, with TRBD1 matching 12 bases. The V gene end was trimmed by 0 bases and the J gene end by 3 bases; junction bases not matched to a gene: 1. Germline V gene lookup returns CDR1 SGHTA and CDR2 FQGTGA. The CDR3 contains 16 residues. The CDR3 region has the DNA TGTGCCAGCAGCTTAACGGGACAGGGGGCAACAGATACGCAGTATTTT. This encodes CASSLTGQGATDTQYF.

The V gene is TRBV19, the J gene TRBJ2-3; TRBD2 agrees at 15 bases. The V and J ends lost 7 bases and 5 bases, in that order; junction bases with no gene match: 13. CDR3 length: 18 amino acids. In germline, CDR1 is LNHDA, CDR2 SQIVND (reference sequence). The CDR3 is CASKGTSGRMRAGDTQYF. CDR3 bases: TGTGCCAGTAAGGGGACTAGCGGGAGGATGAGAGCGGGAGATACGCAGTATTTT. The full variable domain, with the rest looked up from reference TRBV19 and TRBJ2-3, is DGGITQSPKYLFRKEGQNVTLSCEQNLNHDAMYWYRQDPGQGLRLIYYSQIVNDFQKGDIAEGYSVSREKKESFPLTVTSAQKNPTAFYLCASKGTSGRMRAGDTQYFGPGTRLTVL.

In this sample, this clone turned up a few times. V is TRBV5-1 and J is TRBJ1-5; 7 bases are a match to TRBD1. Losses at the gene ends were 7 bases for V and 7 bases for J; bases not matched to a gene: 14. The CDR3 covers 15 residues. The germline gives CDR1 SGHRS, CDR2 YFSETQ. The CDR3 region has the DNA TGCGCCAGCTCTACCACAACAGGGGTAGGGCAGCCCCAGCATTTT. The encoded protein is CASSTTTGVGQPQHF.

This clone occurred once. The chain uses TRBV29-1 and TRBJ2-7, with TRBD1 matching over 8 bases. CDR3 length: 14 amino acids. In germline, CDR1 is SQVTM, CDR2 ANQGSEA. Losses at the gene ends were 6 bases for V and 0 bases for J; bases not matched to a gene: 7. Here the CDR3 reads CSVYDRGSSYEQYF. The CDR3, as DNA: TGCAGCGTCTACGACAGGGGCAGCTCCTACGAGCAGTACTTC.